This T cell receptor (beta chain) was captured in a study of T cells in Graves' hyperthyroidism and ophthalmopathy. Study at large: Peripheral blood was secured at the point of initial diagnosis, before any treatment. General study findings and limits: By a 13 V-J model, ophthalmopathy was set apart from stable hyperthyroidism. Most expanded thyroid clonotypes above 0.001 also appeared in blood.

Patients were excluded for uncontrolled infection, other autoimmune disease, pregnancy or lactation. This clonotype has a count of ten or more. Its antigen is as yet unknown. The germline V gene has CDR1 KGHSH and CDR2 LQKENI. Trimming stripped 2 bases from V and 11 bases from J, with 15 bases between. The CDR3 runs to 13 residues. The source material, RNA transcripts, was used to amplify TCR beta CDR3 regions. With the HTBI primer set, the TCR CDR3 went through a first round of RT-PCR. TCRdb fed the multiplex PCR reads into MiXCR, producing one record per CDR3 protein. The sample holds 300,000 to 450,000 distinct CDR3 sequences, around 15% seen once.

The origin of this receptor is a woman in her twenties or thirties with Graves' ophthalmopathy. The chain is built from TRBV18 and TRBJ1-1; D remains unclear. The specimen sequenced was blood. The CDR3 loop reads CASSPVPPGSAFF. In DNA, the CDR3 is TGTGCCAGCTCACCAGTCCCTCCGGGATCTGCTTTCTTT.